Each of the 2 T cell receptor beta chains below was sequenced from the same sample in a study of neoadjuvant anti-PD-1 for oral cavity cancer. Some clones are missing from TCRdb's copy, which holds only in-frame ones; the method was immunoSEQ multiplex PCR. Among over 6,500 clones listed, 48% were seen once. The starting material was tumor tissue, obtained before nivolumab (anti-PD-1) treatment. These receptors came from a person aged 35-79 years with oral cavity squamous cell carcinoma.

The chain employs TRBV27 and TRBJ2-1; maybe TRBD2 (5 bases). The CDR3 sequence is 12 residues long. Germline CDR1 is MNHEY and CDR2 is SMNVEV (reference sequence). V gave up 3 bases and J gave up 8 bases, with 8 bases separating them. CDR3 coding DNA: TGTGCCAGCAGTTTGGTCGGGGATGAGCAGTTCTTC. It encodes CASSLVGDEQFF.

The gene calls are TRBV10-1 and TRBJ2-1, with 11 bases matching TRBD2. Germline trimming cut 3 bases from V and 2 bases from J; bases unmatched to any gene: 9. CDR1 and CDR2 from the germline V gene are WNHNN and SYGVQD (reference sequence). The CDR3 has 18 residues. The CDR3 sequence is CASSDSRLAGNTYNEQFF. The CDR3 DNA sequence: TGCGCCAGCAGTGACTCGCGACTAGCGGGAAACACCTACAATGAGCAGTTCTTC.